In this sample, the clone carrying this TCR beta chain turned up a few times. Sequencing was performed with immunoSEQ multiplex PCR; in TCRdb, only in-frame clones are kept and a portion is missing. This table holds about 250,000 clones, around 88% found once. This specimen comes from a study of blood T cell repertoires in COVID-19. As for the study in general: The United States, Italy and Spain supplied acute and convalescent COVID-19 samples.

This receptor was taken from a woman in her twenties or thirties with COVID-19, enrolled during active disease. The sample was peripheral blood.

This CDR3 reads CASSLEGSSATEAFF. DNA of the CDR3: TGTGCCAGCAGCTTAGAGGGCTCCTCAGCCACTGAAGCTTTCTTT. J is TRBJ1-1 and V is TRBV11-2; no reliable D call. The germline gives CDR1 SGHAT, CDR2 FQNNGV. Trimming shortened V by 0 bases and J by 4 bases, and 12 bases separated the two germline ends. This CDR3 region has 15 residues.